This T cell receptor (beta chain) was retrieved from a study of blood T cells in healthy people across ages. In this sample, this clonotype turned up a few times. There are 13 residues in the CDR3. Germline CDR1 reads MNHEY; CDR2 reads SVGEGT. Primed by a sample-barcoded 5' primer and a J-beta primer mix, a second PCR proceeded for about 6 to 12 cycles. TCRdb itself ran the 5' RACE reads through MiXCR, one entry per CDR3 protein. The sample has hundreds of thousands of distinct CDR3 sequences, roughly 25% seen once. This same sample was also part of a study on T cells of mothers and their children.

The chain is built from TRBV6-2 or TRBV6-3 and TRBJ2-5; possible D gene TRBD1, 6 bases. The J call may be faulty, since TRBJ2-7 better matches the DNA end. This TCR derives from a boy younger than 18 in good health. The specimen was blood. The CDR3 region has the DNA TGTGCCAGCCATGCAGGACAGAGCTACGAGCAGTACTTC. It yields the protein CASHAGQSYEQYF.